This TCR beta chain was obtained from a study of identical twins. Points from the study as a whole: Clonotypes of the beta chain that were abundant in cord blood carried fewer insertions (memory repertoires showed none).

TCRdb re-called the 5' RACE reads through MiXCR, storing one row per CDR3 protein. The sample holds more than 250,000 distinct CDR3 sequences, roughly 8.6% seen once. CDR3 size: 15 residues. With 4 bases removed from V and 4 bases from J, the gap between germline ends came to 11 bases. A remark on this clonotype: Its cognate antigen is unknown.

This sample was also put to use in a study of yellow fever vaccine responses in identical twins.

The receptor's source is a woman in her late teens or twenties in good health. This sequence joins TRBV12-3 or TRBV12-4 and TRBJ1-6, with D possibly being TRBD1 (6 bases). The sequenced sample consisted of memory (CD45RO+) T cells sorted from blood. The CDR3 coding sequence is TGTGCCAGCAGTTCACAGGGCAGTTATAATTCACCCCTCCACTTT. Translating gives CASSSQGSYNSPLHF.